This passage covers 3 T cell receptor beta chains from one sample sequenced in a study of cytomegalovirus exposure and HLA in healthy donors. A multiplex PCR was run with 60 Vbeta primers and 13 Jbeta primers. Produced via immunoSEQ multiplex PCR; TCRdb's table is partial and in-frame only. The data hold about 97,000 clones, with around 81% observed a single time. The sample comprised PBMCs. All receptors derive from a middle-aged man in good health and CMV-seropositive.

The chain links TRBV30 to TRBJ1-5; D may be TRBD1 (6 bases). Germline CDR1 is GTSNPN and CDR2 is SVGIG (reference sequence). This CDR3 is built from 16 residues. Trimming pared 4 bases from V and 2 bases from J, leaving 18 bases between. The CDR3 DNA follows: TGTGCCTGGACCGCAGTAGGGGGATTGGGCAATCAGCCCCAGCATTTT. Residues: CAWTAVGGLGNQPQHF.

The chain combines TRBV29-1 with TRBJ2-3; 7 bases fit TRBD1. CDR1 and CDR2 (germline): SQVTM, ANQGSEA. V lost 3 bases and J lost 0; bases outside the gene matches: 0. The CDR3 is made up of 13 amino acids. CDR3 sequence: CSVDRGSTDTQYF. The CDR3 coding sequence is TGCAGCGTTGACAGGGGGAGCACAGATACGCAGTATTTT.

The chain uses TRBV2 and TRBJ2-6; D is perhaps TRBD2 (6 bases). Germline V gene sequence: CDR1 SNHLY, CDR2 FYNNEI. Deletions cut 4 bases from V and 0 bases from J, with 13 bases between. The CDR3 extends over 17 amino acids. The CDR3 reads CASSVVAATSGANVLTF. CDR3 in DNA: TGTGCCAGCAGTGTAGTAGCGGCAACCTCTGGGGCCAACGTCCTGACTTTC.